This TCR beta chain emerged from a study of regulatory T cells in long-lasting Graves disease. Overall study context: With positive TSH receptor antibodies and over 5 years of antithyroid drugs, Graves' disease was considered persistent. Study results and caveats: When disease was persistent, TRBV28, TRBJ1-2 and TRBJ2-5 were the favored segments. Rather than thyroid tissue, only peripheral blood underwent study.

The TCR beta library used iRepertoire HTBI primers with Arm-PCR amplification of CDR3. A single record per CDR3 protein comes from TCRdb applying MiXCR to the multiplex PCR reads. The profile shows nearly 350,000 distinct CDR3 sequences, 15% to 20% of them singletons. This clonotype occurred many times. Its antigen is unknown. The time point is: persistent/refractory GD, antithyroid drugs over 5 years with positive TRAb. Making the TCR library involved RNA that had been extracted from PBMCs. From an endocrinology department in Xi'an, China, came the patients. This CDR3 is built from 13 residues. The V end was cut by 6 bases, the J end by 3 bases, with 11 bases between.

This sequence joins TRBV12-3 or TRBV12-4 and TRBJ2-5; D possibly uses TRBD1 or TRBD2 (7 bases each). The TCR sequence derives from a female donor with Graves disease. Here the sequenced sample was peripheral blood mononuclear cells (PBMCs), taken when the disease was refractory, from a patient treated with antithyroid drugs. The CDR3 DNA follows: TGTGCCAGCAGCCCAGGGGGGGAAGAGACCCAGTACTTC. Its protein is CASSPGGEETQYF.